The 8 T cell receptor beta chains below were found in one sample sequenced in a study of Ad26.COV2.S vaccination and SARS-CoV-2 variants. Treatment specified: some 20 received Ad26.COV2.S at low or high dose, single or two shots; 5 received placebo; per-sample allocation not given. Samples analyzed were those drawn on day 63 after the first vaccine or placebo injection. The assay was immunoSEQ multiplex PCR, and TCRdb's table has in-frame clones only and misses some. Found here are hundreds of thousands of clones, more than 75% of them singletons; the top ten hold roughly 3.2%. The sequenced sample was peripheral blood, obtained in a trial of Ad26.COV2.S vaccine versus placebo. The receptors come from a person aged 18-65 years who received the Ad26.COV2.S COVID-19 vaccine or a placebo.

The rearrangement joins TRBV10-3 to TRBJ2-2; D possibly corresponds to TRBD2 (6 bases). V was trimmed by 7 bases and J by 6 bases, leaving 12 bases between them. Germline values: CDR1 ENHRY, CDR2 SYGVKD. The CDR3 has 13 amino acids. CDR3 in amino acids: CAIMVSGSGELFF. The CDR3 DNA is TGTGCCATCATGGTTAGCGGATCCGGGGAGCTGTTTTTT.

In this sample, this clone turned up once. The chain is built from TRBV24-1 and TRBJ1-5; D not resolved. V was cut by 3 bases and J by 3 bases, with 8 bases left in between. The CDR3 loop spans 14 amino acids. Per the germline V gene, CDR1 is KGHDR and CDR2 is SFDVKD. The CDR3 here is CATSDGKNNQPQHF. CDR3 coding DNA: TGTGCCACCAGTGATGGCAAAAACAATCAGCCCCAGCATTTT.

Written as DNA, the CDR3 is TGTGCCAGCAGCCGAGTGGGCGGGGGGGCAGTAGAGACCCAGTACTTC. Amino acid sequence: CASSRVGGGAVETQYF. The genes are TRBV5-4 and TRBJ2-5; 9 bases are a match to TRBD2. The CDR3 loop spans 16 amino acids. CDR1 is SGHNT and CDR2 is YYREEE in the germline V gene (reference sequence). The V gene end was trimmed by 4 bases and the J gene end by 4 bases; junction bases not matched to a gene: 11.

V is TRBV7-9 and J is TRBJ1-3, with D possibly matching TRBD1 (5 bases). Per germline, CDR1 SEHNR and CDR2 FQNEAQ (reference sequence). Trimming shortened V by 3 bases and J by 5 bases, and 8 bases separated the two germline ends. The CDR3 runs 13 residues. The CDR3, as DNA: TGTGCCAGCAGCTTGGCAGGGAGAAACACCATATATTTT. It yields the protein CASSLAGRNTIYF.

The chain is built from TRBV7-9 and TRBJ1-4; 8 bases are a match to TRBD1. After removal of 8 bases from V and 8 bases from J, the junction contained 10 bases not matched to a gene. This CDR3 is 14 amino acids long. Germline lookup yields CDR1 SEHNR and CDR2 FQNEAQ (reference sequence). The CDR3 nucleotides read TGTGCCAGCGACCCAGGGGGCGCCGGGGAAAAACTGTTTTTT. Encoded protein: CASDPGGAGEKLFF.

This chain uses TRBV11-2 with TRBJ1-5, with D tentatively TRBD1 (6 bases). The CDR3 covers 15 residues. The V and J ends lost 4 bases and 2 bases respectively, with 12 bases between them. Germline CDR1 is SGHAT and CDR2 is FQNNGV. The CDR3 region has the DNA TGTGCCAGCAGCTCGGACAGCATGGGCAATCAGCCCCAGCATTTT. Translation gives CASSSDSMGNQPQHF.

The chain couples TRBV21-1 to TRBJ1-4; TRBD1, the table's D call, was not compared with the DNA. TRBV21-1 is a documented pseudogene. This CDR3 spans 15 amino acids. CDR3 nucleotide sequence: TGTGCCAGCAGCACAGGGACAGGGGTCGCTGAAAAACTGTTTTTT. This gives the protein CASSTGTGVAEKLFF.

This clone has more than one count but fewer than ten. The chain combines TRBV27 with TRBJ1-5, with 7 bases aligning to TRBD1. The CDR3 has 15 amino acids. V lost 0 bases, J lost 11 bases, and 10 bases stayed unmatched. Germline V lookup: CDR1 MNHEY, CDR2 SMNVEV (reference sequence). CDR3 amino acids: CASSLSSGGYGSQHF. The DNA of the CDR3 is TGTGCCAGCAGTTTATCTTCAGGGGGGTATGGTTCCCAGCATTTT.